Listed below are T cell receptor beta chains from one sample, sequenced in a study of shared clonotypes between healthy human individuals. TCRdb keeps only in-frame clones here, not all; method: immunoSEQ multiplex PCR. The repertoire holds a few hundred thousand clones, about nine tenths seen once, with around 16% in the top ten. Sequenced sample: memory CD8+ T cells sorted from blood. The receptor source for this set is a man in his late teens or twenties in good health. CDR3s leave out the opening cysteine and the closing phenylalanine or tryptophan. A D gene is named only where the DNA matches it firmly.

V gene	J gene	D gene	CDR3 protein
TRBV10-3	TRBJ1-4	-	AISQVPRREKLF
TRBV27	TRBJ2-3	-	ASRPSRNVDTQY
TRBV4-1	TRBJ2-1	-	ASSQDRHNEQF
TRBV4-1	TRBJ1-1	TRBD1	ASSQRQGAADTEAF
TRBV10-1	TRBJ2-1	TRBD2	ASSVAGGFNEQF
TRBV2	TRBJ2-7	TRBD1	ASRGQDRGPYEQY
TRBV27	TRBJ2-7	-	ASSFGQGYEQY
TRBV7-2	TRBJ2-7	-	ASSFDIGSYEQY
TRBV2	TRBJ1-1	-	ASSEQIMNTEAF
TRBV27	TRBJ2-1	-	ASSRRLDFSYNEQF
TRBV4-1	TRBJ2-7	-	ASSQTQGSSYEQY